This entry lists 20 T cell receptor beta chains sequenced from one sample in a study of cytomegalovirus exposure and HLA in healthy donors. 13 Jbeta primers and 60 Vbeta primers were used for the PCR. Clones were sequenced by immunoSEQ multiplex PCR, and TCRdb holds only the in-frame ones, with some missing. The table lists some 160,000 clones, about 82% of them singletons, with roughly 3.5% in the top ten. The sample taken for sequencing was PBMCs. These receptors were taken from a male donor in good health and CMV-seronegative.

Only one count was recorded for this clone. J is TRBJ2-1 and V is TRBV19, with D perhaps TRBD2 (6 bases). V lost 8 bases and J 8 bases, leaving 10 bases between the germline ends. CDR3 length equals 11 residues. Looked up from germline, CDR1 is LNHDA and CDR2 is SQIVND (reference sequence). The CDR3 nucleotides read TGTGCCAGTGGAGGAGGGGATGAGCAGTTCTTC. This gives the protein CASGGGDEQFF.

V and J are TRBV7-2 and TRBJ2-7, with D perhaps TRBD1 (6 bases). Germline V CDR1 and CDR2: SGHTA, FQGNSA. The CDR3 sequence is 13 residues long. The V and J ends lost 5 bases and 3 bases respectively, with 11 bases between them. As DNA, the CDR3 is TGTGCCAGCAGCCACGGACAGATCTACGAGCAGTACTTC. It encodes CASSHGQIYEQYF.

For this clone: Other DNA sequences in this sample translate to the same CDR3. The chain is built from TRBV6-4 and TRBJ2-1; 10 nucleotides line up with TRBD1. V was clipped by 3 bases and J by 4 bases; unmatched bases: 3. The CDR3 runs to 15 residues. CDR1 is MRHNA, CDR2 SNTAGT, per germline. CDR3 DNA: TGTGCCAGCAGTGAAAGGACAGGGGGATACAATGAGCAGTTCTTC. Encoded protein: CASSERTGGYNEQFF.

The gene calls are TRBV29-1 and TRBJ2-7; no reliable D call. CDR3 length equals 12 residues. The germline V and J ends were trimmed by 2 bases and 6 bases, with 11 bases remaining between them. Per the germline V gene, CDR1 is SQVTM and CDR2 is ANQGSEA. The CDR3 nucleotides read TGCAGCGTTGAATCAATGGCTTCCGAGCAGTACTTC. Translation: CSVESMASEQYF.

CDR3 DNA: TGTGCCAGCAGGGACCCCGGGACAGGGGGACGAGGCTACACCTTC. This sequence encodes CASRDPGTGGRGYTF. J is TRBJ1-2 and V is TRBV6-5, with TRBD1 matching 11 bases. This CDR3 has 15 amino acids. Germline lookup yields CDR1 MNHEY and CDR2 SVGAGI. V was clipped by 6 bases and J by 8 bases; unmatched bases: 11.

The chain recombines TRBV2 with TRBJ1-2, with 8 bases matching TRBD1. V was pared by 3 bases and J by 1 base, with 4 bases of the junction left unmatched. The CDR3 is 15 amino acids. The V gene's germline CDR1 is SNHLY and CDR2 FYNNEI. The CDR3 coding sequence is TGTGCCAGCAGTGAGGGACAGGCCCTTAACTATGGCTACACCTTC. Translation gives CASSEGQALNYGYTF. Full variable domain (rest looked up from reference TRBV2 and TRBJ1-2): EPEVTQTPSHQVTQMGQEVILRCVPISNHLYFYWYRQILGQKVEFLVSFYNNEISEKSEIFDDQFSVERPDGSNFTLKIRSTKLEDSAMYFCASSEGQALNYGYTFGSGTRLTVV.

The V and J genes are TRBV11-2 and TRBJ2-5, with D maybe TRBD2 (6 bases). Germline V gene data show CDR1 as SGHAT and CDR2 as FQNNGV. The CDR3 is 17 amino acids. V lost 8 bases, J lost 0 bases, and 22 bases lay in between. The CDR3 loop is CASRSSYGTLYQETQYF. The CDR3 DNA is TGTGCCAGCCGAAGTTCGTACGGGACTTTGTACCAAGAGACCCAGTACTTC.

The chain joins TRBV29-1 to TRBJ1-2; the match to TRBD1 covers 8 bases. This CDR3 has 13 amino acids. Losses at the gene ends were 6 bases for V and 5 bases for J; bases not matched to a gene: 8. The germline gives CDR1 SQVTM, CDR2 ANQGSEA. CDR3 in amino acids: CSVRTGKEYGYTF. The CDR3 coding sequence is TGCAGCGTGCGGACAGGGAAGGAGTATGGCTACACCTTC. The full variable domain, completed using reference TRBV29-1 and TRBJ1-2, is SAVISQKPSRDICQRGTSLTIQCQVDSQVTMMFWYRQQPGQSLTLIATANQGSEATYESGFVIDKFPISRPNLTFSTLTVSNMSPEDSSIYLCSVRTGKEYGYTFGSGTRLTVV.

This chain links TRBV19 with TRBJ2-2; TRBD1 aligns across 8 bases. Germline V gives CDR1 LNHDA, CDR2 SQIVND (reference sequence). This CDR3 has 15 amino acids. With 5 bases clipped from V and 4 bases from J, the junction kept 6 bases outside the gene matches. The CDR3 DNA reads TGTGCCAGTAGTCCTCGGACAGGGCCCACCGGGGAGCTGTTTTTT. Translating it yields CASSPRTGPTGELFF.

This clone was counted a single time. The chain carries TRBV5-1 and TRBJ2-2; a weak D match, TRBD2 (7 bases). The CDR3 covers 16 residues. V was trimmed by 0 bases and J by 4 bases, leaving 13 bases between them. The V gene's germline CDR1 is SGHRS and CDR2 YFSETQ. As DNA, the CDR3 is TGCGCCAGCAGCTTGGGTCGGGGGGCCCTCACCGGGGAGCTGTTTTTT. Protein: CASSLGRGALTGELFF.

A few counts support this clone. CDR3 bases: TGTGCCAGCAGCCCCCAGGCGGGCGACACTGAAGCTTTCTTT. Protein product: CASSPQAGDTEAFF. This sequence joins TRBV9 and TRBJ1-1; D is ambiguous. With 4 bases removed from V and 3 bases from J, the gap between germline ends came to 13 bases. Germline loops: CDR1 SGDLS, CDR2 YYNGEE. This CDR3 comprises 14 residues. Looking up the rest from reference TRBV9 and TRBJ1-1 gives the full variable domain: DSGVTQTPKHLITATGQRVTLRCSPRSGDLSVYWYQQSLDQGLQFLIQYYNGEERAKGNILERFSAQQFPDLHSELNLSSLELGDSALYFCASSPQAGDTEAFFGQGTRLTVV.

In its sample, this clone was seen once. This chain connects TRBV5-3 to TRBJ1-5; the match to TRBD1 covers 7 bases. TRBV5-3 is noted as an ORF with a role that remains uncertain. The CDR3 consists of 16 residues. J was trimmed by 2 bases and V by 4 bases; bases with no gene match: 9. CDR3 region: CARSQGEQGGNQPQHF. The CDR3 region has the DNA TGTGCCAGAAGCCAGGGGGAGCAGGGGGGCAATCAGCCCCAGCATTTT.

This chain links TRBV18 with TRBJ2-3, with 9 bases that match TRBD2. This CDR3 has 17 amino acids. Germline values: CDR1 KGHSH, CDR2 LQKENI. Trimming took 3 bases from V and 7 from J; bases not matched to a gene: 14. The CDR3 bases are TGTGCCAGCTCACCTAAAAAGCGGGAGGATCAGGGAAATACGCAGTATTTT. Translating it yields CASSPKKREDQGNTQYF.

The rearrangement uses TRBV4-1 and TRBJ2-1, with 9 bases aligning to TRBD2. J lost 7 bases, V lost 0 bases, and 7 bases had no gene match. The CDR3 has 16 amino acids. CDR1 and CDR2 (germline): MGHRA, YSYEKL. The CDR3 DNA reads TGCGCCAGCAGCCAAGACCTTACTAGCGGGCGTAATGAGCAGTTCTTC. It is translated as CASSQDLTSGRNEQFF.

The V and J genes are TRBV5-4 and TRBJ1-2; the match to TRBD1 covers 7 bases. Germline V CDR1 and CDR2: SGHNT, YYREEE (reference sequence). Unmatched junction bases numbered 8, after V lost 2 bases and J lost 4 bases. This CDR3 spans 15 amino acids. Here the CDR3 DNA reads TGTGCCAGCAGCTTAAGACAGGCAGGGGGCTATGGCTACACCTTC. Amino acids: CASSLRQAGGYGYTF.

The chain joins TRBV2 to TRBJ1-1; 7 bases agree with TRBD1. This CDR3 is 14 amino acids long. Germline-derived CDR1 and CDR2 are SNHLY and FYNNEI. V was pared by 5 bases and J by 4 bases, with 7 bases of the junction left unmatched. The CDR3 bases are TGTGCCAGCAGTTTACGACAGGGAATCACTGAAGCTTTCTTT. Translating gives CASSLRQGITEAFF.

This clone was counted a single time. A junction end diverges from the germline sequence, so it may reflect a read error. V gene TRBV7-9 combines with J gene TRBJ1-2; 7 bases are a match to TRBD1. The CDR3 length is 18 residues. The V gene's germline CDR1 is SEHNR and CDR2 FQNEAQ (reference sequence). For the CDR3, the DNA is TGTTCCAGCAGCTTAGCCCCTACCCGACAGGGTGGGAACTATGGCTACACCTTC. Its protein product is CSSSLAPTRQGGNYGYTF.

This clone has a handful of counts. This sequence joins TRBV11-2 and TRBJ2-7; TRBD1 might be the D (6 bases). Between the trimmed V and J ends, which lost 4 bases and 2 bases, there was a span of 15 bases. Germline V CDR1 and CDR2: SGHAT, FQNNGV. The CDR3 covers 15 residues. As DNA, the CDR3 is TGTGCCAGCAGCTCTCCCGGGACACGGCCCTACGAGCAGTACTTC. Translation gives CASSSPGTRPYEQYF. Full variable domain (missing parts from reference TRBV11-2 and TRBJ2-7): EAGVAQSPRYKIIEKRQSVAFWCNPISGHATLYWYQQILGQGPKLLIQFQNNGVVDDSQLPKDRFSAERLKGVDSTLKIQPAKLEDSAVYLCASSSPGTRPYEQYFGPGTRLTVT.

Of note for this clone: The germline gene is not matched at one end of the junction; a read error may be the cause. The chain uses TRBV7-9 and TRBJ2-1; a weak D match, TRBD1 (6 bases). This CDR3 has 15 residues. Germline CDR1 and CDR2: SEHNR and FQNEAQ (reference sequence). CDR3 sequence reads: CSSSFPARGGWEQFF. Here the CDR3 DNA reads TGTTCCAGCAGCTTCCCGGCCAGGGGCGGATGGGAGCAGTTCTTC.

CDR3 in amino acids: CSVTGNYGYTF. The DNA of the CDR3 is TGCAGCGTGACAGGGAACTATGGCTACACCTTC. The V call is TRBV29-1, the J call TRBJ1-2; 7 bases match TRBD1. The length of the CDR3 is 11 residues. Germline values: CDR1 SQVTM, CDR2 ANQGSEA. V dropped 6 bases and J dropped 2; count of bases not matched to a gene: 0.